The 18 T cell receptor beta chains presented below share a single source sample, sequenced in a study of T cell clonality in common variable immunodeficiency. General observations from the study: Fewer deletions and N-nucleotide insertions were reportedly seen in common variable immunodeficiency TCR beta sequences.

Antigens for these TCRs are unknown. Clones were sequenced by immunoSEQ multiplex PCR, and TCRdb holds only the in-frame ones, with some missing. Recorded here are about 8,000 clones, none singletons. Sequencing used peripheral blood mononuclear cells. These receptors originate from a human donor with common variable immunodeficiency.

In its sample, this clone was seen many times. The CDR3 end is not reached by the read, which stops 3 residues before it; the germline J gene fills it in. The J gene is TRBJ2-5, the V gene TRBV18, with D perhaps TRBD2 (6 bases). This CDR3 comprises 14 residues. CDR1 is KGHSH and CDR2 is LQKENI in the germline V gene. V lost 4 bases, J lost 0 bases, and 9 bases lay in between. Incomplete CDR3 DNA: TGTGCCAGCTCACTAGGACTACACCAAGAGACC. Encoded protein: CASSLGLHQET. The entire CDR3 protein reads CASSLGLHQETQYF.

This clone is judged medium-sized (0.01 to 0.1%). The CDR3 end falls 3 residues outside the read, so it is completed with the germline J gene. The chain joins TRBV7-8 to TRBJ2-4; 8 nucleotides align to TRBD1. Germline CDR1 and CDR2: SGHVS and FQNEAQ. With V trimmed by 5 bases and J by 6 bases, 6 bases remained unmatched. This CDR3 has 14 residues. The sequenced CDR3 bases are TGTGCCAGCAGCGATAATGGACAGGGAAACATT. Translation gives CASSDNGQGNI. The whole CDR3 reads CASSDNGQGNIQYF.

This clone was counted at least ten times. CDR3 residues: CASSSRVLYETDRYEQYF. CDR3 bases read: TGCGCCAGCAGCTCCCGTGTTCTGTACGAGACAGACAGATACGAG. V is TRBV5-1 and J is TRBJ2-7, with D possibly matching TRBD1 (5 bases). Read coverage stops 3 residues before the CDR3 terminus; the germline J gene supplies the remainder. CDR3 length equals 18 residues. Trimming removed 3 bases from V and 4 bases from J, with 26 bases in between. Germline V gene data show CDR1 as SGHRS and CDR2 as YFSETQ.

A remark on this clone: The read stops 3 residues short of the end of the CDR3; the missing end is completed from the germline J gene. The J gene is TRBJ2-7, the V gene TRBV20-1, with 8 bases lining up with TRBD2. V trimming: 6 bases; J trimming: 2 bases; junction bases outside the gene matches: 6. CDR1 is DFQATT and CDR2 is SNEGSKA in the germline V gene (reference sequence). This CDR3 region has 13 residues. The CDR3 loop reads CSALTSETYEQYF. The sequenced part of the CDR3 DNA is TGCAGTGCCCTGACTAGCGAGACCTACGAG.

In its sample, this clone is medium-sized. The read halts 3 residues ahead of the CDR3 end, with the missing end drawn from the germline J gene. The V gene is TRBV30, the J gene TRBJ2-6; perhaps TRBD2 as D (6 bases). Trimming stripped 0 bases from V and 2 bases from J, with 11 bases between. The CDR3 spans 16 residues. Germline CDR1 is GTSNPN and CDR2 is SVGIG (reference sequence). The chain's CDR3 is CAWSVVWGAGANVLTF. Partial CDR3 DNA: TGTGCCTGGAGTGTCGTTTGGGGGGCTGGGGCCAACGTC.

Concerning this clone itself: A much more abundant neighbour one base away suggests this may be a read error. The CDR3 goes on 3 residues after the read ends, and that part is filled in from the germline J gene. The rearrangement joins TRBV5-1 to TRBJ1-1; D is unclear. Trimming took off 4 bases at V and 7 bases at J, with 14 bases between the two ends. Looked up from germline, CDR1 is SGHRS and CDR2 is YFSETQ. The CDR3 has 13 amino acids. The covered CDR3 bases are TGCGCCAGCAGCGTGGCCTTCGACATTGAA. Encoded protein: CASSVAFDIE. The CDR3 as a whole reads CASSVAFDIEAFF.

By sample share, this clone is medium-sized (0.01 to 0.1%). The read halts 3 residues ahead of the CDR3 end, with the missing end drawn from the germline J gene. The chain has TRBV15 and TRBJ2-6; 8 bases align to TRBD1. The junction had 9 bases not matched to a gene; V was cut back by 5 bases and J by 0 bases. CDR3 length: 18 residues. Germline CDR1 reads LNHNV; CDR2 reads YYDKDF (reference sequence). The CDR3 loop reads CATSGRGTGSSGANVLTF. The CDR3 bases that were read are TGTGCCACCAGCGGTAGGGGGACAGGAAGCTCTGGGGCCAACGTC.

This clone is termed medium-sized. CDR3 amino acids: CSAIIAGAGYNEQFF. The sequenced part of the CDR3 DNA is TGCAGTGCTATCATAGCGGGAGCGGGGTACAATGAG. This chain uses TRBV20-1 with TRBJ2-1; TRBD2 aligns across 9 bases. The read falls 3 residues short of the CDR3 end, and the missing part is taken from the germline J gene. CDR3 length: 15 amino acids. Germline loops: CDR1 DFQATT, CDR2 SNEGSKA (reference sequence). V dropped 4 bases and J dropped 4; count of bases not matched to a gene: 8.

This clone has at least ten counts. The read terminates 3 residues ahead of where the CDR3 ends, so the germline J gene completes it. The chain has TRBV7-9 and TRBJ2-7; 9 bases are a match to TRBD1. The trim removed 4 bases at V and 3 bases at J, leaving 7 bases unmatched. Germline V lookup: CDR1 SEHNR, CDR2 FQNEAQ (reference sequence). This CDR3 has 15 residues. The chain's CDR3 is CASSSPPGQGYEQYF. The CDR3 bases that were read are TGTGCCAGCAGCTCGCCGCCGGGACAGGGCTACGAG.

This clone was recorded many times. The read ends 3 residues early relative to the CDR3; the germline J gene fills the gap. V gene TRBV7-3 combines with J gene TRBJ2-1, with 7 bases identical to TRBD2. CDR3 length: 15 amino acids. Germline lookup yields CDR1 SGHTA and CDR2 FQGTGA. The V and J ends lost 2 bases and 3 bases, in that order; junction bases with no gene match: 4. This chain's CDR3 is CASSLVASGYNEQFF. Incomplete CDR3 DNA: TGTGCCAGCAGCTTAGTGGCTAGCGGCTACAATGAG. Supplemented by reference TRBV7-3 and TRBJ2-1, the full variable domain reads GAGVSQTPSNKVTEKGKYVELRCDPISGHTALYWYRQSLGQGPEFLIYFQGTGAADDSGLPNDRFFAVRPEGSVSTLKIQRTERGDSAVYLCASSLVASGYNEQFFGPGTRLTVL.

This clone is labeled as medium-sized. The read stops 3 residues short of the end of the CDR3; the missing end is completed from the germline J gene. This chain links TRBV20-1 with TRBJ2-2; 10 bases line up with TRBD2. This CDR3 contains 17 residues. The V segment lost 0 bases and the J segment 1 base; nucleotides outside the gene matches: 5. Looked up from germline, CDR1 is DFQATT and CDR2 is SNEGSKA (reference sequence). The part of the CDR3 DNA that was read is TGCAGTGCTAGAGATCCTCCTAGCGGGAGGAACACCGGGGAG. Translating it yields CSARDPPSGRNTGE. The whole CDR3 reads CSARDPPSGRNTGELFF.

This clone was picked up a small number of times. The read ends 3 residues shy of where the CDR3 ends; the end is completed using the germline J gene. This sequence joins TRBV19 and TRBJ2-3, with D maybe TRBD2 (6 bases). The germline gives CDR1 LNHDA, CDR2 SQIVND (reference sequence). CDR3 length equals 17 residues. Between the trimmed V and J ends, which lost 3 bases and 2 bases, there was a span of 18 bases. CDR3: CASSMGLDGHFTDTQYF. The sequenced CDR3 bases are TGTGCCAGTAGTATGGGACTGGACGGGCATTTCACAGATACG.

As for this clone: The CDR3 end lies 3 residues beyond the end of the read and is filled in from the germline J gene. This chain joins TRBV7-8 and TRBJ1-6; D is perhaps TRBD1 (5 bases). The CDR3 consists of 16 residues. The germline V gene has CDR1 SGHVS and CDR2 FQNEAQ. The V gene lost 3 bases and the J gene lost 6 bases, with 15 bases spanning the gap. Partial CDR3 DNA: TGTGCCAGCAGCTTGAGTGGGACGGGGGGTAATTCACCC. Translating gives CASSLSGTGGNSP. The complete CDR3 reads CASSLSGTGGNSPLHF.

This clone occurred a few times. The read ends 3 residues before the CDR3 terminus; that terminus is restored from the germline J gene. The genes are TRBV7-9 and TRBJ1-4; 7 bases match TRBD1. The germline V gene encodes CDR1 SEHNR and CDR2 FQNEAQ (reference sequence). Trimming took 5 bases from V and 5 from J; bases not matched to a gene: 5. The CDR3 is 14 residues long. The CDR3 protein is CASSPGQTNEKLFF. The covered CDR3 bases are TGTGCCAGCAGCCCGGGACAGACGAATGAAAAA.

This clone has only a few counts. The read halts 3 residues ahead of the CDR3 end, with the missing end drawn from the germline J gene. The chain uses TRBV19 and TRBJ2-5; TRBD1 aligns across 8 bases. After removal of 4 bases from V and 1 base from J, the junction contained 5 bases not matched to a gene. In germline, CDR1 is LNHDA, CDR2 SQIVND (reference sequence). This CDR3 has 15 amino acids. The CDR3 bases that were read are TGTGCCAGTAGTAGGGGACAGGACTTCCAAGAGACC. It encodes CASSRGQDFQET. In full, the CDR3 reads CASSRGQDFQETQYF.

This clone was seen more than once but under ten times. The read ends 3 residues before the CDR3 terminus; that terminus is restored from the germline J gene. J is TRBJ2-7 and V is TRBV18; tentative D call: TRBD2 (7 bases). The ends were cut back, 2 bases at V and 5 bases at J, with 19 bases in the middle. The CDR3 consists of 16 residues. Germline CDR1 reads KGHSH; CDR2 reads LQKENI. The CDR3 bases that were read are TGTGCCAGCTCACCATTGGGGGGGGCGCGAGTCCACGAG. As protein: CASSPLGGARVHE. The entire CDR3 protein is CASSPLGGARVHEQYF.

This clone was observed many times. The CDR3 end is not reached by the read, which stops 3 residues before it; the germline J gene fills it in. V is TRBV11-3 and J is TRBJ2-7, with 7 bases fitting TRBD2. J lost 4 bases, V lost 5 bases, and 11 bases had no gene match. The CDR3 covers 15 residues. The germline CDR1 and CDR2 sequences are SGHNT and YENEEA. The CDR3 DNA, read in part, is TGTGCCAGCAGCCCGGACGGGGAGGGAGAGTACGAG. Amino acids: CASSPDGEGEYE. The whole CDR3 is CASSPDGEGEYEQYF. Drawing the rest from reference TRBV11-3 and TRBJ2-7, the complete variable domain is EAGVVQSPRYKIIEKKQPVAFWCNPISGHNTLYWYLQNLGQGPELLIRYENEEAVDDSQLPKDRFSAERLKGVDSTLKIQPAELGDSAVYLCASSPDGEGEYEQYFGPGTRLTVT.

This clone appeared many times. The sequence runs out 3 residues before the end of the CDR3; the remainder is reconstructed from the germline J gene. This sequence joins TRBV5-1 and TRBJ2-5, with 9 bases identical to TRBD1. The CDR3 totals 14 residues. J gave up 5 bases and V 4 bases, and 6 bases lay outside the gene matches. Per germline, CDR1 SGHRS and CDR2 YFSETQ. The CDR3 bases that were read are TGCGCCAGCAGCCCAACGACAGGGGGGGAGACC. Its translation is CASSPTTGGET. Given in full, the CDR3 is CASSPTTGGETQYF.